This entry describes one T cell receptor beta chain. This record comes from a study of T-cell memory formation after mild COVID-19. TCRdb reprocessed the 5' RACE reads with MiXCR, giving one entry per CDR3 protein. The sample carries 150,000 to 200,000 distinct CDR3 sequences, roughly 15% recorded once. Material for sequencing was PBMCs or a T cell subset sorted from them (not recorded which). The sequence was collected from an adult woman who had mild COVID-19 (a few samples of this study predate the infection). Cell type and time point are not known.

Here the CDR3 reads CTISTRQTKMNTEAFF. For the CDR3, the DNA is TGCACCATTTCGACCCGACAGACCAAAATGAACACTGAAGCTTTCTTT. The chain uses TRBV29-1 and TRBJ1-1, with a weak D call TRBD1 (5 bases). Germline values: CDR1 SQVTM, CDR2 ANQGSEA. This CDR3 has 16 amino acids.